This TCR beta chain is drawn from a study of human T cells and chemical hapten exposure. Time point: pre-sensitization, week 0. Specified treatment: therapeutic diphenylcyclopropenone sensitization with weekly scalp DPC. In its sample, this clonotype was seen a few times. Via MiXCR, TCRdb re-called the RACE reads, giving one row per CDR3 protein. Of 95,000 to 150,000 distinct CDR3 sequences listed, around an eighth are singletons. Trimming cost V 6 bases and J 0 bases, with 15 bases left between them. This CDR3 comprises 17 residues. This TCR came from a woman between 18 and 29 years old with alopecia areata. Some clones in this sample may be carry-over from other donors' samples. This chain joins TRBV12-3 or TRBV12-4 and TRBJ2-6; no clear D. The sample was whole blood, taken in connection with sensitization to the hapten diphenylcyclopropenone (DPC). CDR3 DNA: TGTGCCAGCAGCCCTCGCGGAAGGGCCTCTGGGGCCAACGTCCTGACTTTC. Amino acid sequence: CASSPRGRASGANVLTF.